The clone carrying this T cell receptor (beta chain) was seen more than once but under ten times. This record belongs to a study of blood T cell repertoires in COVID-19. The CDR3 covers 13 residues. The germline V gene encodes CDR1 MNHEY and CDR2 SVGEGT. Trimming shortened V by 2 bases and J by 10 bases, and 12 bases separated the two germline ends. Profiling relied on immunoSEQ multiplex PCR, and the TCRdb table lists in-frame clones only, not all of them. The sample lists 230,000 or so clones, roughly 76% occurring once. Seattle researchers signed up patients amid active infection and tracked them longitudinally.

The chain joins TRBV6-2 or TRBV6-3 to TRBJ2-1; D remains ambiguous. The TCR sequence derives from a woman older than 75 with COVID-19, enrolled during active disease. The sequencing input was peripheral blood. CDR3 DNA: TGTGCCAGCAGTTACCCTGTGCTCGGGGAGCAGTTCTTC. Amino acid sequence: CASSYPVLGEQFF.